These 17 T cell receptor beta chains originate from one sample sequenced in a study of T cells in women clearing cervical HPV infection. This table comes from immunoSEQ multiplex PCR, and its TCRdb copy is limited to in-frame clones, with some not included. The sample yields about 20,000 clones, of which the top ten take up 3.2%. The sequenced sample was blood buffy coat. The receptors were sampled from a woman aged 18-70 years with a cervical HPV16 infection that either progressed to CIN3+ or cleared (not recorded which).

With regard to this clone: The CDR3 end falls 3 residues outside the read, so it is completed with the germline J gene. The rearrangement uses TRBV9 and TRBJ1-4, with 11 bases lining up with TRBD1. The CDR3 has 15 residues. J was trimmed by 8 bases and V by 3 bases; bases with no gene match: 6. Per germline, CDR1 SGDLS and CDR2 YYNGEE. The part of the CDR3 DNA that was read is TGTGCCAGCAGCGAGAGGACAGGGGGCCGGGAAAAA. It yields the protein CASSERTGGREK. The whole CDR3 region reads CASSERTGGREKLFF.

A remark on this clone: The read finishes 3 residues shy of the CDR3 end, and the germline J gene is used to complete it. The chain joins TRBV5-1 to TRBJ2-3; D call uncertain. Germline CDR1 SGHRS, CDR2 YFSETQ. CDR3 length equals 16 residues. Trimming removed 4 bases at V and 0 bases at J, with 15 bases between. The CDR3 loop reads CASSLPLEKSTDTQYF. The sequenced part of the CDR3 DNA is TGCGCCAGCAGCCTACCACTCGAAAAGAGCACAGATACG.

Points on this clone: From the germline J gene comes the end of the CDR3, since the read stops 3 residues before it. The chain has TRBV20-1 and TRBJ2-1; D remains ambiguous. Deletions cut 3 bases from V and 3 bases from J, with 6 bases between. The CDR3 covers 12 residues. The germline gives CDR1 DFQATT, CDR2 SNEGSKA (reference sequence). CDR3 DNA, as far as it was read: TGCAGTGCTAGTATCTTCTACAATGAG. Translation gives CSASIFYNE. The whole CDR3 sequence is CSASIFYNEQFF.

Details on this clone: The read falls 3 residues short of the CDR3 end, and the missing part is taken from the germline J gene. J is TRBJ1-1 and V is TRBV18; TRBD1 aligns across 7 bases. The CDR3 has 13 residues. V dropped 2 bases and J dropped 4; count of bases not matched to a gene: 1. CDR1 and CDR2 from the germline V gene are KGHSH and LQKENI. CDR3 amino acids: CASSPTGATEAFF. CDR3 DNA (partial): TGTGCCAGCTCACCAACAGGGGCCACTGAA.

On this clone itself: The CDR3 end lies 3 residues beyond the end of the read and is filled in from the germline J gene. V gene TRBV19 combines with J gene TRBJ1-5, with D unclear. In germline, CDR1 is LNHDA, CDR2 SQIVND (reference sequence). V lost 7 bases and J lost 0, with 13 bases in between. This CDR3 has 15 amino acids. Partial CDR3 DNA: TGTGCCAGTACTCAAGCGGAATATAGCAATCAGCCC. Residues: CASTQAEYSNQP. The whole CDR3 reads CASTQAEYSNQPQHF. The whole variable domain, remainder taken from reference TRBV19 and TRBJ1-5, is DGGITQSPKYLFRKEGQNVTLSCEQNLNHDAMYWYRQDPGQGLRLIYYSQIVNDFQKGDIAEGYSVSREKKESFPLTVTSAQKNPTAFYLCASTQAEYSNQPQHFGDGTRLSIL.

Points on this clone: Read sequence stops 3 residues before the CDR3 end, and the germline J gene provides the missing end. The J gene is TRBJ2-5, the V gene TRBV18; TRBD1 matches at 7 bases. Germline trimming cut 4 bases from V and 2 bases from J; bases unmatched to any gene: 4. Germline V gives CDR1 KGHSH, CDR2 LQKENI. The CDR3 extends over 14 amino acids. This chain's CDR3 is CASSLGQEQETQYF. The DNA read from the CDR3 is TGTGCCAGCTCACTCGGACAGGAGCAAGAGACC.

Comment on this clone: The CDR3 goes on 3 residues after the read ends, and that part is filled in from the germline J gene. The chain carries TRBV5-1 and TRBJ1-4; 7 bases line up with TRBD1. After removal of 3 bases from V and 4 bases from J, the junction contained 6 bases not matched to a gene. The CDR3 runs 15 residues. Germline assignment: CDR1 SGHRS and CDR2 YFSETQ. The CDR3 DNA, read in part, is TGCGCCAGCAGCTCCGCCGGGACAGTTAATGAAAAA. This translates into CASSSAGTVNEK. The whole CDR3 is CASSSAGTVNEKLFF.

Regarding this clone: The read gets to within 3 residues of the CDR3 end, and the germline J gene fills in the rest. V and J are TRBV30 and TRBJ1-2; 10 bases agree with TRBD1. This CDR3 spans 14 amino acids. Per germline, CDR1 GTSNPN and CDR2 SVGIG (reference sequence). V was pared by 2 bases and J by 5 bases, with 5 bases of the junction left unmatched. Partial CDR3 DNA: TGTGCCTGGAGTCGACAGGGGGCAGGATATGGC. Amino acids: CAWSRQGAGYG. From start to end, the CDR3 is CAWSRQGAGYGYTF.

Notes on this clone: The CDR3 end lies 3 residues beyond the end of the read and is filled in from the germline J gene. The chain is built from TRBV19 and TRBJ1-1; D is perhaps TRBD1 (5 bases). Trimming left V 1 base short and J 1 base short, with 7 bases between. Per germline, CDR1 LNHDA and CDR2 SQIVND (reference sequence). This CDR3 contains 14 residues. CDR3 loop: CASSIGTGNTEAFF. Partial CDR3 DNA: TGTGCCAGTAGTATAGGAACAGGGAACACTGAA.

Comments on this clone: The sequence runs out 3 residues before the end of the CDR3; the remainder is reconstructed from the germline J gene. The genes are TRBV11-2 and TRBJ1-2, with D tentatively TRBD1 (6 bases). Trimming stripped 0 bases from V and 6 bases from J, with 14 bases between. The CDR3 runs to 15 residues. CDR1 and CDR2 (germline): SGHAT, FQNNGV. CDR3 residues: CASSLDVTGGDGYTF. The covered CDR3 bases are TGTGCCAGCAGCTTAGATGTAACGGGGGGCGATGGC.

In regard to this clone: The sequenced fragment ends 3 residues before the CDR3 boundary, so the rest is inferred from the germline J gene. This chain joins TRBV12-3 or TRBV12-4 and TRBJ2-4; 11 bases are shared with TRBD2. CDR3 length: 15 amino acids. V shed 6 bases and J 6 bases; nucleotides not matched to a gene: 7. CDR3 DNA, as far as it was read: TGTGCCAGCAGGCCGGGACTAGCGGTCGGAAACATT. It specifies CASRPGLAVGNI. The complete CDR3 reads CASRPGLAVGNIQYF.

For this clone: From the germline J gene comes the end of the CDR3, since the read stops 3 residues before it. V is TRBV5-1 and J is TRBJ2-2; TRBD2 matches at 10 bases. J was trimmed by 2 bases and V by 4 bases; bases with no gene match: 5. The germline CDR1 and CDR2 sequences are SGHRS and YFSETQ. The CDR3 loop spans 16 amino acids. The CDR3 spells CASSISGGQNTGELFF. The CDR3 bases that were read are TGCGCCAGCAGCATTAGCGGGGGGCAAAACACCGGGGAG.

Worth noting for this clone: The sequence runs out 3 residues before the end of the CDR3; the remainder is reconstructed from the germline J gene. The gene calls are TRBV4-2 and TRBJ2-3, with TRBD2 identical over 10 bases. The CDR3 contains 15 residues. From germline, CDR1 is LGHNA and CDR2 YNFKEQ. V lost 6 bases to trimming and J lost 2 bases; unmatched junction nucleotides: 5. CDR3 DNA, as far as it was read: TGTGCCAGCAGTCTTAGCGGGGGGCTCACAGATACG. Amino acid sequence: CASSLSGGLTDT. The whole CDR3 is CASSLSGGLTDTQYF.

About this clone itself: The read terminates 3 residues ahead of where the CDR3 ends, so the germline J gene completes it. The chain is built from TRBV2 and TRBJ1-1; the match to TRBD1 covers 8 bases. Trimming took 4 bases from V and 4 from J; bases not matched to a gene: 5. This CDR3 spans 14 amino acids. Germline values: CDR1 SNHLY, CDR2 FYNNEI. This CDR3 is CASSARTGGTEAFF. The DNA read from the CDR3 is TGTGCCAGCAGTGCCCGTACAGGGGGCACTGAA.

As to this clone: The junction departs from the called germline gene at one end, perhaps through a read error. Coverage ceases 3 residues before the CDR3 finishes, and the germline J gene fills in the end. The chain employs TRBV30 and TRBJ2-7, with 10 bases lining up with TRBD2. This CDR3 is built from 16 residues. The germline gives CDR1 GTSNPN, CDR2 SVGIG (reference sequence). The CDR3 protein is CVWTPMSGGDSYEQYF. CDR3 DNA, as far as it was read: TGTGTCTGGACCCCTATGAGCGGGGGGGACTCCTACGAG.

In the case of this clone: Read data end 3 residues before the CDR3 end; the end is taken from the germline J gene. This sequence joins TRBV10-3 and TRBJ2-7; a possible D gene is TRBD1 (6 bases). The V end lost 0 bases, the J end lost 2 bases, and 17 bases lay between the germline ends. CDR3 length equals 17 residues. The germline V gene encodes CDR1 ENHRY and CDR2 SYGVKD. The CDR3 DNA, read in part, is TGTGCCATCAGTGAGTCGAGAGGGGGAAAGGACACCTACGAG. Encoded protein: CAISESRGGKDTYE. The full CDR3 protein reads CAISESRGGKDTYEQYF.

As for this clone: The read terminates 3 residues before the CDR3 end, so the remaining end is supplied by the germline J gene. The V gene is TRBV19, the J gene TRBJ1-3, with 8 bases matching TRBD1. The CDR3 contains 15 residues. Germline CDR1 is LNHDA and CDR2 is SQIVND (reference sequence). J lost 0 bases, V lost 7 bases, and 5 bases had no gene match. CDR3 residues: CASKADRDSGNTIYF. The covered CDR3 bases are TGTGCCAGTAAAGCGGACAGGGACTCTGGAAACACC.